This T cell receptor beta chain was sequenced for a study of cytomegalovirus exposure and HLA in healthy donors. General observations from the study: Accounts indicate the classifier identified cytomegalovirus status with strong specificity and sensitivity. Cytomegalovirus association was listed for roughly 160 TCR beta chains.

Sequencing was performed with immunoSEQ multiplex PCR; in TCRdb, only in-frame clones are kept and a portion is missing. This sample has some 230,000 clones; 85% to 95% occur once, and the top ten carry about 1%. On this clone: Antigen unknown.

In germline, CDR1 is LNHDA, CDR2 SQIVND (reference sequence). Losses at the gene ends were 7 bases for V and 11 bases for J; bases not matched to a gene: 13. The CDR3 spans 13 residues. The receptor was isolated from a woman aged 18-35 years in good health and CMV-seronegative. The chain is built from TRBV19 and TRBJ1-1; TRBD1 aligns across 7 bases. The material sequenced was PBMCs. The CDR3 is CASTRTGGFGAFF. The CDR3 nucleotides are TGTGCCAGTACCAGGACAGGAGGATTTGGGGCTTTCTTT.